These T cell receptor beta chains were read from a single sample in a study of naive and memory T cell subsets. MiXCR, applied by TCRdb to the UMI-ligation and nested PCR reads, yields one record per CDR3 protein. This sample has 84,000 or so distinct CDR3 sequences, with approximately 6.5% found just once. Sequencing was carried out using central memory CD4+ T cells from blood. These receptors were collected from a human donor in good health. Each CDR3 is given without its conserved first and last residue.

v_call cdr3_length cdr3_aa
TRBV6-5 13 ASSLGPSGANVLT
TRBV12-3/TRBV12-4 11 ASSPLLGREQF
TRBV19 12 ASSMGGAPEKLF
TRBV15 12 ATSRDAGYTEAF
TRBV7-2 13 ASTPRSGRNTEAF
TRBV6-2/TRBV6-3 10 ASSSPDWFSS
TRBV7-2 15 ASSLGSWAGLGETQY
TRBV7-9 10 ASSFDLSEAF
TRBV20-1 12 SKLAGPSTDTQY
TRBV29-1 11 SAQPGQGRKLF
TRBV20-1 13 SARDTERDLYEQY
TRBV7-2 11 ASSLAEGSEQY
TRBV5-1 10 ASNPGGNEQF
TRBV7-2 14 ASSPDGTGRNSPLH
TRBV6-5 10 ASQDRAAGYT
TRBV29-1 12 SVVRQGEWTEAF
TRBV12-3/TRBV12-4 12 ASSRALLDQPQH
TRBV7-3 12 ASSLVGGDTEAF
TRBV6-1 11 ACNRQAAYEQY
TRBV27 13 ASRELAGGTDTQY
TRBV3-1 14 ASSQDVGTSGRAGY
TRBV15 11 ATSRLGTYGYT
TRBV5-5 15 ASSVHGTESSYNEQF
TRBV28 11 ASSLLAGMGYT
TRBV7-2 10 ASSFPPGIQY
TRBV10-3 15 ATLERGTNLGRGEQF
TRBV7-8 11 ASSSIGDTGYT
TRBV7-2 13 ASSWSRGIYQPQH
TRBV6-2/TRBV6-3 13 ASSSHSLMNTEAF
TRBV29-1 11 SVDTGSNYGYT
TRBV20-1 16 SAKTGTGGRSGNQPQH
TRBV19 15 ASSIGGQGASNQPQH
TRBV19 11 ASSIQRNTEAF
TRBV3-1 12 ASSRRGRPTEAF
TRBV5-1 11 ASSLSGADRAF
TRBV6-5 13 ASSYSKTADQPQH
TRBV6-2/TRBV6-3 13 ASSSRTGLSNEQY
TRBV19 14 ASSMIGRSNIQPQH
TRBV4-1 14 ASTRLAGGGQETQY
TRBV11-1 16 ASNPLDRLAEGANVLT
TRBV7-2 12 ASSLRGGYNEQF